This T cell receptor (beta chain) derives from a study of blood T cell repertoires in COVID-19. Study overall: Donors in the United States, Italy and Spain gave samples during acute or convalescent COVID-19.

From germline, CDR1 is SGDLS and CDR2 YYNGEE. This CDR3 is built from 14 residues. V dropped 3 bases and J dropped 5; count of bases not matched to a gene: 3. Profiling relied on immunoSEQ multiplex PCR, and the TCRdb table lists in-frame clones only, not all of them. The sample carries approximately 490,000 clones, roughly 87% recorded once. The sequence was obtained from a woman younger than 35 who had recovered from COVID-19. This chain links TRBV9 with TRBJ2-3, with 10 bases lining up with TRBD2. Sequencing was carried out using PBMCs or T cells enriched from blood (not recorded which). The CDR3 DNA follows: TGTGCCAGCAGCGAGCGGGGGGGAGAAGATACGCAGTATTTT. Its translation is CASSERGGEDTQYF.